This is a list of T cell receptor beta chains from one sample in a study of spatial heterogeneity in lung cancer. MiXCR was run by TCRdb on the 5' RACE reads, yielding one entry per CDR3 protein. The data contain more than 65,000 distinct CDR3 sequences, 10% to 15% of them singletons. Source: PBMCs, taken at surgery. These receptor sequences come from a male donor with early-stage non-small cell lung cancer. The CDR3 runs from the conserved cysteine through the conserved F or W. D genes are given only for firm matches. Some rows mark clone size as missing; the rest say once, few, many or name a class of expanded clone.

d_call,j_call,clone_size,v_call,cdr3_aa,cdr3_nt
.,TRBJ2-1,few,TRBV20-1,CSASRADYNEQFF,TGCAGTGCTAGTAGGGCAGATTACAATGAGCAGTTCTTC
.,TRBJ2-7,many,TRBV7-2,CASSLALGISNEQYF,TGTGCCAGCAGCTTAGCGCTGGGTATTAGTAACGAGCAGTACTTC
TRBD2,TRBJ2-5,few,TRBV27,CASAGLAGFQETQYF,TGTGCCAGCGCGGGACTAGCGGGGTTCCAAGAGACCCAGTACTTC
.,TRBJ2-7,few,TRBV6-5,CASSYNRAYEQYF,TGTGCCAGCAGTTACAACCGCGCCTACGAGCAGTACTTC
TRBD1,TRBJ2-7,.,TRBV5-1,CASSRIPGQGNEQYF,TGCGCCAGCAGCCGAATACCGGGACAGGGGAACGAGCAGTACTTC
.,TRBJ2-5,.,TRBV29-1,CSVAGGDGETQYF,TGCAGCGTTGCCGGAGGGGACGGAGAGACCCAGTACTTC
TRBD2,TRBJ2-1,many,TRBV12-3/TRBV12-4,CASSPGGFIEQFF,TGTGCCAGCAGCCCGGGGGGGTTTATTGAGCAGTTCTTC
.,TRBJ2-5,few,TRBV6-6,CASNGGQETQYF,TGTGCCAGCAACGGGGGACAAGAGACCCAGTACTTC
TRBD2,TRBJ2-3,.,TRBV20-1,CSAPGLAGDDTQYF,TGCAGTGCTCCCGGTCTAGCGGGAGACGATACGCAGTATTTT
TRBD2,TRBJ2-3,few,TRBV7-2,CASSRRAGGPRDTQYF,TGTGCCAGCAGCAGAAGGGCGGGAGGGCCTAGAGATACGCAGTATTTT
.,TRBJ1-1,.,TRBV15,CATSLFRGNTEAFF,TGTGCCACCAGCTTATTCAGGGGGAACACTGAAGCTTTCTTT
.,TRBJ2-1,.,TRBV20-1,CSASSPGRGSYNEQFF,TGCAGTGCTAGTAGTCCGGGAAGGGGGTCCTACAATGAGCAGTTCTTC
.,TRBJ2-7,.,TRBV9,CASRPNPGHFYEQYF,TGTGCCAGCAGACCGAACCCCGGACATTTCTACGAGCAGTACTTC
.,TRBJ2-2,few,TRBV19,CASSRGFAGDTGELFF,TGTGCCAGTAGTAGGGGTTTTGCAGGAGACACCGGGGAGCTGTTTTTT
.,TRBJ2-3,.,TRBV7-2,CASSPLFTDTQYF,TGTGCCAGCAGCCCCTTGTTCACAGATACGCAGTATTTT
.,TRBJ2-7,.,TRBV7-2,CASSLELVSYEQYF,TGTGCCAGCAGCTTAGAACTGGTTAGCTACGAGCAGTACTTC
TRBD1,TRBJ1-4,few,TRBV19,CASSDTGTAGEKLFF,TGTGCCAGTAGTGACACCGGGACAGCAGGTGAAAAACTGTTTTTT
.,TRBJ2-3,many,TRBV12-3/TRBV12-4,CASSFGGSTDTQYF,TGTGCCAGCAGTTTTGGAGGGAGCACAGATACGCAGTATTTT
.,TRBJ2-4,.,TRBV29-1,CSVGMTAQNIQYF,TGCAGCGTGGGGATGACGGCACAAAACATTCAGTACTTC
.,TRBJ2-2,.,TRBV24-1,CATSDSDRMVTGELFF,TGTGCCACCAGTGACTCAGACAGGATGGTCACCGGGGAGCTGTTTTTT
.,TRBJ2-7,.,TRBV10-3,CAISESSGEQYF,TGTGCCATCAGTGAGTCTTCTGGTGAGCAGTACTTC
.,TRBJ2-1,.,TRBV30,CAWNIGGEQFF,TGTGCCTGGAACATCGGAGGAGAGCAGTTCTTC
.,TRBJ2-2,few,TRBV4-1,CASSPQGGELFF,TGCGCCAGCAGCCCCCAAGGGGGGGAGCTGTTTTTT
.,TRBJ2-5,.,TRBV29-1,CSVEPETQYF,TGCAGCGTCGAGCCAGAGACCCAGTACTTC
TRBD2,TRBJ2-3,.,TRBV15,CATSGRLAGGADTQYF,TGTGCCACCAGCGGGAGACTAGCGGGAGGTGCAGATACGCAGTATTTT
.,TRBJ1-3,few,TRBV3-1,CASSRVRESGNTIYF,TGTGCCAGCAGCCGAGTCAGGGAATCTGGAAACACCATATATTTT
.,TRBJ2-7,.,TRBV5-6,CASSFELRLGEQYF,TGTGCCAGCAGCTTTGAGCTGCGACTCGGCGAGCAGTACTTC
.,TRBJ1-5,.,TRBV19,CASSITRVGNQPQHF,TGTGCCAGTAGTATAACCAGGGTAGGGAATCAGCCCCAGCATTTT
.,TRBJ1-2,.,TRBV5-1,CASSLTMGSNYGYTF,TGCGCCAGCAGCCTCACTATGGGATCTAACTATGGCTACACCTTC
TRBD1,TRBJ1-1,many,TRBV7-2,CASSLYSQTGGTEAFF,TGTGCCAGCAGCTTATATTCCCAGACAGGGGGCACTGAAGCTTTCTTT
.,TRBJ1-1,few,TRBV18,CASSPGPDIEAFF,TGTGCCAGCTCACCGGGACCGGACATTGAAGCTTTCTTT
.,TRBJ2-3,.,TRBV7-2,CASSARAWGTDTQYF,TGTGCCAGCAGCGCCAGAGCGTGGGGGACAGATACGCAGTATTTT
.,TRBJ1-5,few,TRBV5-1,CASSLGGDNQPQHF,TGCGCCAGCAGCTTGGGCGGTGATAATCAGCCCCAGCATTTT
.,TRBJ2-1,.,TRBV19,CASSPQSGTYNEQFF,TGTGCCAGTAGTCCCCAAAGCGGAACCTACAATGAGCAGTTCTTC
.,TRBJ1-2,few,TRBV2,CASSEGGDGGYGYTF,TGTGCCAGCAGTGAAGGAGGGGATGGAGGCTATGGCTACACCTTC
TRBD2,TRBJ2-2,.,TRBV6-5,CASRPFGTPGGGELFF,TGTGCCAGCAGGCCCTTCGGGACGCCGGGGGGCGGGGAGCTGTTTTTT
.,TRBJ2-2,few,TRBV7-2,CASSLEGRRKLFF,TGTGCCAGCAGCTTAGAGGGGAGACGGAAGCTGTTTTTT
.,TRBJ1-2,.,TRBV19,CASSLQQGGGYTF,TGTGCCAGTAGTCTCCAACAGGGAGGTGGCTACACCTTC
TRBD1,TRBJ1-2,few,TRBV29-1,CSVEVRGRGIEGYTF,TGCAGCGTTGAAGTCCGGGGCAGGGGGATTGAGGGCTACACCTTC
.,TRBJ1-6,many,TRBV6-5,CASSYEGNSPLHF,TGTGCCAGCAGTTATGAGGGTAATTCACCCCTCCACTTT
TRBD1,TRBJ2-7,.,TRBV29-1,CSVDDRGGRRQYF,TGCAGCGTTGACGACAGGGGAGGACGAAGGCAGTACTTC
.,TRBJ2-1,.,TRBV3-1,CASSQLLGVTYNEQFF,TGTGCCAGCAGCCAACTCCTAGGGGTAACCTACAATGAGCAGTTCTTC
.,TRBJ2-5,.,TRBV10-3,CAISESGGQETQYF,TGTGCCATCAGTGAGTCCGGAGGGCAAGAGACCCAGTACTTC
TRBD2,TRBJ2-1,many,TRBV20-1,CSARDSLAGSDEQFF,TGCAGTGCTAGAGATTCGCTAGCGGGAAGCGATGAGCAGTTCTTC
.,TRBJ2-4,few,TRBV5-1,CASSTEAGTEYF,TGCGCCAGCAGCACCGAGGCGGGGACGGAGTACTTC
TRBD1,TRBJ1-2,many,TRBV5-1,CASSLEGQGGGYTF,TGCGCCAGCAGCTTGGAGGGACAGGGTGGTGGCTACACCTTC
.,TRBJ1-2,few,TRBV5-6,CASSLDYYGYTF,TGTGCCAGCAGCCTGGACTACTATGGCTACACCTTC
.,TRBJ2-4,.,TRBV5-6,CASNSGLTDVQYF,TGTGCCAGCAACTCGGGGCTGACGGACGTTCAGTACTTC
.,TRBJ2-2,.,TRBV5-1,CASSLALNTGELFF,TGCGCCAGCAGCCTGGCGCTTAACACCGGGGAGCTGTTTTTT
.,TRBJ2-5,.,TRBV12-3/TRBV12-4,CASSQGATRGETQYF,TGTGCCAGCAGTCAAGGGGCTACCCGGGGGGAGACCCAGTACTTC
TRBD1,TRBJ2-3,few,TRBV7-8,CASSIYRQGAQDTQYF,TGTGCCAGCAGCATTTACCGACAGGGGGCCCAAGATACGCAGTATTTT
TRBD1,TRBJ2-1,few,TRBV6-5,CASTTGTEWDNEQFF,TGTGCCAGCACGACCGGGACAGAATGGGACAATGAGCAGTTCTTC
TRBD2,TRBJ2-1,few,TRBV7-8,CASSALADEQFF,TGTGCCAGCAGCGCACTAGCGGATGAGCAGTTCTTC
TRBD1,TRBJ2-7,many,TRBV7-9,CASSGQVTYEQYF,TGTGCCAGCTCGGGACAGGTAACTTACGAGCAGTACTTC
.,TRBJ2-3,once,TRBV11-2,CASSLSITDTQYF,TGTGCCAGCAGCTTATCAATCACAGATACGCAGTATTTT
TRBD1,TRBJ2-7,few,TRBV20-1,CSARQGTPEGHEQYF,TGCAGTGCGCGACAGGGGACCCCTGAGGGCCACGAGCAGTACTTC